This is a list of T cell receptor beta chains from one sample in a study of T cell responses to AZD1222 COVID-19 vaccine. The assay was immunoSEQ multiplex PCR, and TCRdb's table has in-frame clones only and misses some. This table has 90,000 to 130,000 clones, 94% appearing once. Here the sequenced sample was peripheral blood, taken 28 days after the second AZD1222 dose. Every receptor here comes from an adult who received the AZD1222 COVID-19 vaccine. The CDR3 runs from the conserved cysteine through the conserved F or W. D genes are given only for firm matches. Clone size is shown for a subset of rows, as once, few, many or a class of expanded clone.

size: -
V: TRBV10-1
D: -
J: TRBJ2-1
DNA: TGCGCCAGCAGTGAAGGCGGCAGGGGTCCCTTTATACCCTACAATGAGCAGTTCTTC
CDR3: CASSEGGRGPFIPYNEQFF

size: -
V: TRBV4-1
D: TRBD2
J: TRBJ2-7
DNA: TGCGCCAGCAGCCAAGACCCCGGACGGCGGTCTAGCGGTACCTACGAGCAGTACTTC
CDR3: CASSQDPGRRSSGTYEQYF

size: -
V: TRBV6-4
D: TRBD1
J: TRBJ1-2
DNA: TGTGCCAGCAGCCAAGACAGGGAGGTCGACTATGGCTACACCTTC
CDR3: CASSQDREVDYGYTF

size: -
V: TRBV11-2
D: -
J: TRBJ2-3
DNA: TGTGCCAGCAGCTTAGACCCGGGATCAGATACGCAGTATTTT
CDR3: CASSLDPGSDTQYF

size: -
V: TRBV30
D: -
J: TRBJ1-3
DNA: TGTGCCTGGGAACCGGGACAATACGGAAACACCATATATTTT
CDR3: CAWEPGQYGNTIYF

size: many
V: TRBV20-1
D: TRBD2
J: TRBJ2-5
DNA: TGCAGTGCTAGTTGGGCAAGAAGGACTAGCGGGGCGGGGGCCCAGTACTTC
CDR3: CSASWARRTSGAGAQYF

size: once
V: TRBV27
D: -
J: TRBJ1-5
DNA: TGTGCCAGCAGTTTATACTCCCATCAGCCCCAGCATTTT
CDR3: CASSLYSHQPQHF

size: -
V: TRBV5-1
D: -
J: TRBJ2-3
DNA: TGCGCCAGCAGCCCCCGAAAAGGGGCGGACTCCACAGATACGCAGTATTTT
CDR3: CASSPRKGADSTDTQYF

size: -
V: TRBV3-1/TRBV3-2
D: -
J: TRBJ1-2
DNA: TGTGCCAGCAGCCAACAGGGAGGTCCCGGCTATGGCTACACCTTC
CDR3: CASSQQGGPGYGYTF

size: -
V: TRBV19
D: -
J: TRBJ2-5
DNA: TGTGCCAGTAGTATAGGGGGGGCAGAGACCCAGTACTTC
CDR3: CASSIGGAETQYF

size: -
V: TRBV29-1
D: TRBD1
J: TRBJ1-1
DNA: TGCAGCGTCATAGGACAGGGTCAAGCTTTCTTT
CDR3: CSVIGQGQAFF

size: -
V: TRBV14
D: -
J: TRBJ1-3
DNA: TGTGCCAGCAGCCAAGATCTCGGGGGTTTCTCTGGAAACACCATATATTTT
CDR3: CASSQDLGGFSGNTIYF

size: -
V: TRBV28
D: -
J: TRBJ1-3
DNA: TGTGCCAGCAGTTTTTTAGGAAACACCATATATTTT
CDR3: CASSFLGNTIYF

size: -
V: TRBV5-1
D: -
J: TRBJ1-4
DNA: TGCGCCAGCAGCTTGGACCGGGCAACTAATGAAAAACTGTTTTTT
CDR3: CASSLDRATNEKLFF

size: -
V: TRBV7-8
D: -
J: TRBJ1-5
DNA: TGTGCCAGCAGTCCCTCCCTAAGACAGGCCTATAGCAATCAGCCCCAGCATTTT
CDR3: CASSPSLRQAYSNQPQHF

size: -
V: TRBV5-1
D: -
J: TRBJ1-1
DNA: TGCGCCAGCAGCTTGGCTGGGACGTTGAACACTGAAGCTTTCTTT
CDR3: CASSLAGTLNTEAFF

size: -
V: TRBV7-9
D: -
J: TRBJ1-1
DNA: TGTGCCAGCAATGGTGGGACCTTCGCTTTCTTT
CDR3: CASNGGTFAFF

size: -
V: TRBV2
D: -
J: TRBJ2-2
DNA: TGTGCCAGCAGTGATTTGTACACCGGGGAGCTGTTTTTT
CDR3: CASSDLYTGELFF

size: -
V: TRBV27
D: -
J: TRBJ1-5
DNA: TGTGCCAGCGCTTTAAGAGAAACCAATCAGCCCCAGCATTTT
CDR3: CASALRETNQPQHF

size: -
V: TRBV5-6
D: -
J: TRBJ2-5
DNA: TGTGCCAGCAGCCCGCCGGGACTAGAGACCCAGTACTTC
CDR3: CASSPPGLETQYF

size: -
V: TRBV6-5
D: -
J: TRBJ2-3
DNA: TGTGCCAGCAGCCAGGGGCTAGCGGTGGGAGATACGCAGTATTTT
CDR3: CASSQGLAVGDTQYF

size: -
V: TRBV6-1
D: TRBD2
J: TRBJ2-7
DNA: TGTGCCAGCAGTGAGCTAGCGGGGGTTTACGAGCAGTACTTC
CDR3: CASSELAGVYEQYF

size: -
V: TRBV7-9
D: -
J: TRBJ1-2
DNA: TGTGCCAGCAGGGCTGGGGGTAGGAACTATGGCTACACCTTC
CDR3: CASRAGGRNYGYTF

size: -
V: TRBV6-5
D: TRBD2
J: TRBJ2-7
DNA: TGTGCCAGCACCTATAGCGGGAGACTGGGCGAGCAGTACTTC
CDR3: CASTYSGRLGEQYF

size: once
V: TRBV2
D: TRBD2
J: TRBJ2-5
DNA: TGTGCCAGCAGTGAAGGACTAGCGTTGGAGACCCAGTACTTC
CDR3: CASSEGLALETQYF

size: -
V: TRBV5-5
D: -
J: TRBJ1-2
DNA: TGTGCCAGCAGCTTTTCGTCGACAGTTAATGGCTACACCTTC
CDR3: CASSFSSTVNGYTF

size: -
V: TRBV14
D: TRBD1
J: TRBJ1-6
DNA: TGTGCCAGCAGCCAAGACCCCAACCGACAGGGGTGGAATTCACCCCTCCACTTT
CDR3: CASSQDPNRQGWNSPLHF

size: -
V: TRBV2
D: TRBD1
J: TRBJ2-5
DNA: TGTGCCAGTTCTCATCCGGGGACAGGGGGGCAAGAGACCCAGTACTTC
CDR3: CASSHPGTGGQETQYF

size: -
V: TRBV11-2
D: -
J: TRBJ1-4
DNA: TGTGCCAGCAGCTTAGTTTTTGGGCCAAATGAAAAACTGTTTTTT
CDR3: CASSLVFGPNEKLFF

size: once
V: TRBV7-9
D: -
J: TRBJ1-2
DNA: TGTGCCAGCAGCTTAGCACAGGTGCAGGGCTACACCTTC
CDR3: CASSLAQVQGYTF

size: -
V: TRBV10-2
D: TRBD1
J: TRBJ1-5
DNA: TGCGCCAGCACCTCGGGGGAAGGGGGCAGGGAAAGGTATTATCAGCCCCAGCATTTT
CDR3: CASTSGEGGRERYYQPQHF

size: -
V: TRBV3-1/TRBV3-2
D: TRBD2
J: TRBJ2-7
DNA: TGTGCCAGCAGCCAATTTCCTAGCGGAAGCTCCTACGAGCAGTACTTC
CDR3: CASSQFPSGSSYEQYF

size: -
V: TRBV15
D: TRBD2
J: TRBJ2-2
DNA: TGTGCCACCAGCACTGATCCGGGACTAGCGGTTCCCGGGGAGCTGTTTTTT
CDR3: CATSTDPGLAVPGELFF

size: -
V: TRBV5-1
D: TRBD1
J: TRBJ2-3
DNA: TGCGCCAGCAGCTCGACAGGGACCACAGATACGCAGTATTTT
CDR3: CASSSTGTTDTQYF

size: -
V: TRBV13
D: -
J: TRBJ2-7
DNA: TGTGCCAGCAGCTTAGTACAGGGCAACGAGCAGTACTTC
CDR3: CASSLVQGNEQYF

size: once
V: TRBV10-1
D: -
J: TRBJ1-4
DNA: TGCGCCAGCAGTGGTACGGGCGTGAATGAAAAACTGTTTTTT
CDR3: CASSGTGVNEKLFF

size: -
V: TRBV7-8
D: -
J: TRBJ1-5
DNA: TGTGCCAGCAGCTTACCCGTGTTGCGTGACAACAGTCAGCCCCAGCATTTT
CDR3: CASSLPVLRDNSQPQHF

size: -
V: TRBV30
D: -
J: TRBJ1-3
DNA: TGTGCCTGGAGTGGCAGGGGAGGGGACACCATATATTTT
CDR3: CAWSGRGGDTIYF

size: -
V: TRBV20-1
D: -
J: TRBJ1-2
DNA: TGCAGTGCTAGGGACGATTATGGCTACACCTTC
CDR3: CSARDDYGYTF

size: -
V: TRBV5-6
D: -
J: TRBJ2-2
DNA: TGTGCCAGCAGCTTGTACAGGGCCGGGGAGCTGTTTTTT
CDR3: CASSLYRAGELFF

size: -
V: TRBV19
D: TRBD2
J: TRBJ2-3
DNA: TGTGCCAGTAGTATCCCTAGACTAGCGGGGACGAGGGATACGCAGTATTTT
CDR3: CASSIPRLAGTRDTQYF

size: -
V: TRBV21-1
D: -
J: TRBJ2-2
DNA: TGTGCCAGCAGCAAAGGTAACGGGAGAGAAGTTCCGTCCTCCCACTCCGGGGAGCTGTTTTTT
CDR3: CASSKGNGREVPSSHSGELFF

size: -
V: TRBV6-6
D: TRBD2
J: TRBJ2-1
DNA: TGTGCCAGCCAGGGACTAGCAGATTACAATGAGCAGTTCTTC
CDR3: CASQGLADYNEQFF

size: once
V: TRBV30
D: -
J: TRBJ1-1
DNA: TGTGCCTGGAGTCTCGCGGGCACTGAAGCTTTCTTT
CDR3: CAWSLAGTEAFF

size: -
V: TRBV6-6
D: -
J: TRBJ1-2
DNA: TGTGCCAGCAGAGCCTCCGGGGACTCAGGAGGCTACACCTTC
CDR3: CASRASGDSGGYTF

size: -
V: TRBV7-9
D: -
J: TRBJ2-1
DNA: TGTGCCAGCAGCTTAGACTACAATGAGCAGTTCTTC
CDR3: CASSLDYNEQFF

size: -
V: TRBV3-1/TRBV3-2
D: -
J: TRBJ1-4
DNA: TGTGCCAGCAGCCAACGTTTCAGCTCGGCGGATAATGAAAAACTGTTTTTT
CDR3: CASSQRFSSADNEKLFF